These T cell receptor beta chains were read from a single sample in a study of blood T cell repertoires in COVID-19. Some clones are missing from TCRdb's copy, which holds only in-frame ones; the method was immunoSEQ multiplex PCR. The sample lists approximately 81,000 clones, about nine tenths occurring once. Sequencing input: peripheral blood. The receptors derive from a woman aged 45-65 years in a cohort sampled during active COVID-19. Both conserved end residues are part of each CDR3. D genes are given only for firm matches. Clone size is not always given. Where it is, it says once, few, many or a class for expanded clones.

V gene	clone size	J gene	D gene	CDR3 protein	CDR3 DNA
TRBV5-1	NA	TRBJ2-7	TRBD2	CASSLVAGSAEQYF	TGCGCCAGCAGCTTGGTAGCGGGGTCCGCCGAGCAGTACTTC
TRBV9	NA	TRBJ1-6	TRBD1	CASSGDRAYSPLHF	TGTGCCAGCAGCGGGGACAGGGCTTATTCACCCCTCCACTTT
TRBV10-3	NA	TRBJ2-7	NA	CAISDRDTHYEQYF	TGTGCCATCAGTGATCGGGACACCCATTACGAGCAGTACTTC
TRBV11-2	NA	TRBJ1-1	NA	CASSLDRAAANTEAFF	TGTGCCAGCAGCTTAGATAGAGCGGCGGCGAACACTGAAGCTTTCTTT
TRBV5-5	NA	TRBJ2-1	TRBD1	CASSSGQGSYNEQFF	TGTGCCAGCAGCTCCGGACAGGGGTCTTACAATGAGCAGTTCTTC
TRBV19	NA	TRBJ2-3	TRBD2	CASSTRLAGRDTQYF	TGTGCCAGTAGTACCCGACTAGCGGGGAGAGATACGCAGTATTTT
TRBV5-1	once	TRBJ1-1	TRBD1	CASSVGGQIMNTEAFF	TGCGCCAGCAGCGTTGGGGGACAGATAATGAACACTGAAGCTTTCTTT
TRBV19	NA	TRBJ1-5	NA	CASSPADTHQPQHF	TGTGCCAGTAGTCCGGCGGACACCCATCAGCCCCAGCATTTT
TRBV30	NA	TRBJ1-5	TRBD1	CAWSEEAGGPQHF	TGTGCCTGGAGTGAGGAGGCAGGGGGGCCCCAGCATTTT
TRBV28	NA	TRBJ1-3	NA	CASTRRIGNTIYF	TGTGCCAGCACTCGGAGGATTGGAAACACCATATATTTT
TRBV6-2/TRBV6-3	NA	TRBJ2-7	NA	CASSFGQTYEQYF	TGTGCCAGCAGTTTTGGACAGACCTACGAGCAGTACTTC
TRBV29-1	NA	TRBJ1-1	TRBD1	CSVEGQTNTEAFF	TGCAGCGTGGAGGGACAGACGAACACTGAAGCTTTCTTT
TRBV2	NA	TRBJ1-4	TRBD1	CASNRQGLSNEKLFF	TGTGCCAGCAACCGACAGGGGCTCAGTAATGAAAAACTGTTTTTT
TRBV28	NA	TRBJ2-2	NA	CATQNTGELFF	TGTGCCACACAGAACACCGGGGAGCTGTTTTTT
TRBV24-1	NA	TRBJ1-1	NA	CATSDGPGRANTEAFF	TGTGCCACCAGTGATGGGCCCGGGCGGGCGAACACTGAAGCTTTCTTT
TRBV6-2/TRBV6-3	NA	TRBJ2-4	NA	CASSYSRGSQYF	TGTGCCAGCAGTTACTCTCGGGGTAGTCAGTACTTC
TRBV6-5	NA	TRBJ2-5	TRBD1	CASRTTGMETQYF	TGTGCCAGCAGAACGACAGGGATGGAGACCCAGTACTTC
TRBV10-3	NA	TRBJ1-6	TRBD1	CAISESRGGQVYNSPLHF	TGTGCCATCAGTGAGTCCAGAGGGGGACAGGTCTATAATTCACCCCTCCACTTT
TRBV5-6	NA	TRBJ1-1	TRBD1	CASSLVGQGASTEAFF	TGTGCCAGCAGCTTGGTTGGACAGGGGGCGAGCACTGAAGCTTTCTTT
TRBV7-9	NA	TRBJ2-2	NA	CASSLQALNTGELFF	TGTGCCAGCAGCTTACAGGCCCTGAACACCGGGGAGCTGTTTTTT
TRBV18	NA	TRBJ2-1	NA	CASSPLGGQTTYNEQFF	TGTGCCAGCTCACCATTGGGGGGACAGACTACCTACAATGAGCAGTTCTTC
TRBV10-3	NA	TRBJ2-3	NA	CAISESRGRSTDTQYF	TGTGCCATCAGTGAGTCTAGGGGCAGGAGCACAGATACGCAGTATTTT
TRBV4-2	NA	TRBJ2-3	TRBD2	CASSQDQREVDTQYF	TGTGCCAGCAGCCAAGACCAGCGGGAGGTAGATACGCAGTATTTT
TRBV28	NA	TRBJ2-7	TRBD1	CASSRPKGQGTTYEQYF	TGTGCCAGCAGTCGACCAAAAGGACAGGGTACTACTTACGAGCAGTACTTC
TRBV28	NA	TRBJ1-2	TRBD1	CASQPRGHGYTF	TGTGCCAGCCAACCTAGGGGGCATGGCTACACCTTC
TRBV30	NA	TRBJ2-7	NA	CAWTRTQGSYEQYF	TGTGCCTGGACTAGGACTCAAGGCTCCTACGAGCAGTACTTC
TRBV7-2	once	TRBJ2-1	TRBD2	CASSFPLAGGPGFF	TGTGCCAGCAGCTTCCCACTAGCGGGGGGGCCTGGCTTCTTC
TRBV5-1	NA	TRBJ1-4	TRBD1	CASSSSGTGRNEKLFF	TGCGCCAGCAGCTCTAGCGGGACAGGCAGGAATGAAAAACTGTTTTTT
TRBV27	NA	TRBJ2-1	TRBD1	CASSLTAGGAYNEQFF	TGTGCCAGCAGTTTAACAGCAGGGGGAGCCTACAATGAGCAGTTCTTC
TRBV9	NA	TRBJ1-1	TRBD1	CASGRSDGTGGRTEAFF	TGTGCCAGCGGACGGAGTGACGGGACAGGGGGACGCACTGAAGCTTTCTTT
TRBV7-7	NA	TRBJ2-5	NA	CASSLAWGVQETQYF	TGTGCTAGCAGCTTAGCGTGGGGGGTGCAAGAGACCCAGTACTTC
TRBV6-5	NA	TRBJ2-1	TRBD1	CASTNPQGSYNEQFF	TGTGCCAGCACAAATCCACAGGGGTCCTACAATGAGCAGTTCTTC
TRBV6-2/TRBV6-3	NA	TRBJ1-1	TRBD1	CASSRDRGLAEAFF	TGTGCCAGCAGCCGCGACAGGGGGTTAGCTGAAGCTTTCTTT
TRBV19	NA	TRBJ1-2	TRBD1	CASSTHPGQHVRNYGYTF	TGTGCCAGTAGTACCCACCCGGGACAGCATGTCAGAAACTATGGCTACACCTTC
TRBV28	NA	TRBJ2-3	TRBD2	CASSSRGGGTDTQYF	TGTGCCAGCAGCAGTCGGGGCGGGGGGACAGATACGCAGTATTTT
TRBV11-2	NA	TRBJ2-7	NA	CASSRQGNEQYF	TGTGCCAGCAGCCGCCAGGGGAACGAGCAGTACTTC
TRBV28	NA	TRBJ1-2	NA	CASSLATAANYGYTF	TGTGCCAGCAGTTTAGCGACAGCAGCTAACTATGGCTACACCTTC
TRBV5-1	NA	TRBJ2-1	TRBD2	CASSLAGTSHPTVQFF	TGCGCCAGCAGCTTGGCCGGGACTAGCCATCCTACGGTGCAGTTCTTC
TRBV11-2	NA	TRBJ2-5	NA	CASSLGTQETQYF	TGTGCCAGCAGCTTAGGCACACAAGAGACCCAGTACTTC
TRBV6-6	NA	TRBJ1-5	NA	CASSYAWRANQPQHF	TGTGCCAGCAGTTACGCCTGGAGGGCTAATCAGCCCCAGCATTTT
TRBV9	NA	TRBJ2-3	TRBD2	CASSVGVGLAGADTQYF	TGTGCCAGCAGCGTAGGGGTAGGACTAGCGGGAGCAGATACGCAGTATTTT
TRBV4-1	NA	TRBJ2-2	NA	CASSQGGHQTGELFF	TGCGCCAGCAGCCAAGGGGGACACCAGACCGGGGAGCTGTTTTTT
TRBV5-6	NA	TRBJ2-2	NA	CASSLAGYSGELFF	TGTGCCAGCAGCTTGGCCGGGTATTCCGGGGAGCTGTTTTTT
TRBV11-3	NA	TRBJ2-2	NA	CASSSYLAERNTGELFF	TGTGCCAGCAGCTCCTACTTAGCGGAGCGGAACACCGGGGAGCTGTTTTTT
TRBV30	NA	TRBJ2-3	TRBD2	CAWSLAGLSTDTQYF	TGTGCCTGGAGCTTAGCGGGGCTTAGCACAGATACGCAGTATTTT
TRBV3-1/TRBV3-2	NA	TRBJ1-5	NA	CASSQDEVEARNQPQHF	TGTGCCAGCAGCCAAGACGAGGTCGAGGCTAGGAATCAGCCCCAGCATTTT
TRBV5-4	NA	TRBJ1-3	TRBD1	CASSLPGTVGNTIYF	TGTGCCAGCAGCTTGCCTGGGACAGTTGGAAACACCATATATTTT
TRBV5-1	NA	TRBJ2-3	TRBD2	CASSLRLAGGSDTQYF	TGCGCCAGCAGCCTTCGACTAGCGGGGGGTTCAGATACGCAGTATTTT
TRBV3-1/TRBV3-2	NA	TRBJ1-2	NA	CASSLQGGYTF	TGTGCCAGCAGCCTCCAGGGTGGCTACACCTTC
TRBV19	NA	TRBJ1-3	NA	CASCHGGGLSSGNTIYF	TGTGCCAGCTGCCACGGGGGGGGCCTCAGCTCTGGAAACACCATATATTTT
TRBV28	NA	TRBJ2-5	NA	CASSQSAGSETQYF	TGTGCCAGCAGCCAAAGTGCGGGATCGGAGACCCAGTACTTC
TRBV30	NA	TRBJ1-1	NA	CAWSPGNTEAFF	TGTGCCTGGAGCCCAGGGAACACTGAAGCTTTCTTT
TRBV5-1	once	TRBJ2-1	NA	CASSSSRVNEQFF	TGCGCCAGCAGCTCGAGCAGGGTCAATGAGCAGTTCTTC
TRBV28	NA	TRBJ2-7	NA	CASSRVGAFSYEQYF	TGTGCCAGCAGTAGGGTAGGGGCCTTCTCCTACGAGCAGTACTTC
TRBV28	NA	TRBJ1-4	NA	CASSSWSTDEKLFF	TGTGCCAGCAGCTCTTGGTCAACGGATGAAAAACTGTTTTTT